This T cell receptor (beta chain) stems from a study of T cells after yellow fever vaccination. The CDR3 is 14 amino acids. The germline gives CDR1 MNHNS, CDR2 SASEGT. V lost 4 bases and J 0 bases, leaving 4 bases between the germline ends. Study-wide findings and caveats: Clones from primary vaccination mostly reappeared after the booster (96% CD4, just over 85% CD8). Abundant clonotypes from the bulk population could get into FACS-sorted repertoires as contaminants. Relatively few clonotypes were ones that appeared in both CD4 and CD8 compartments.

The TCR cDNA carried a universal primer site and UMIs from 5'RACE template switching. MiXCR, run by TCRdb on the 5' RACE reads, gives a single entry per CDR3 protein. This sample has around 260,000 distinct CDR3 sequences, with about 5.2% found just once. This clonotype was recorded at least ten times. Its antigen is unidentified. The origin of this receptor is a man younger than 35 who received the YFV17D yellow fever vaccine. The chain joins TRBV6-1 to TRBJ2-6; D is undetermined. The source was CD4+ T cells sorted from PBMCs, collected on the day of the yellow fever booster vaccination. The CDR3 DNA sequence: TGTGCCAGCAGTGTGTTCTCTGGGGCCAACGTCCTGACTTTC. Translation: CASSVFSGANVLTF.